This T cell receptor beta chain derives from a study of T cells in Graves' hyperthyroidism and ophthalmopathy (dated by TCRdb to about 2019). A note on the overall study: Peripheral blood was collected at initial diagnosis, before any treatment. To identify distinguishing TCR V-J signatures, a discovery cohort of about a hundred patients was used, comprising some 45 with Graves' ophthalmopathy and some 60 with stable Graves' hyperthyroidism. An independent validation cohort of about 19 hyperthyroidism patients and about 15 patients who later progressed to ophthalmopathy tested prospective prediction of ophthalmopathy. The 90 or so discovery patients were randomly split 7:3 into training and test sets. The study also compared thyroid tissue and blood T-cell repertoires from more than 5 Graves' hyperthyroidism patients. After sampling, hyperthyroidism patients received methimazole starting at 30 mg daily, and ophthalmopathy patients received high-dose intravenous methylprednisolone. TCR Vbeta CDR3 sequencing of 120 to 150 peripheral blood samples (over 40 ophthalmopathy, about 75 hyperthyroidism and approximately 17 progressor patients) is reported in the paper. Beyond this particular receptor, the publication reports: Most expanded thyroid clonotypes (frequency above 0.001) were also found in blood, which suggests that blood repertoires may mirror thyroid immune responses. In validation, the model predicted progression to ophthalmopathy with roughly 66% sensitivity and about 72% specificity, a median of roughly seven months before onset. A 13 V-J signature model separated ophthalmopathy from stable hyperthyroidism, with just over 85% sensitivity and just under 84% specificity in cross-validation and 80%/75% in testing. Sample size was not statistically predetermined, and investigators were not blinded to group allocation.

Amplification of TCR beta CDR3 regions was carried out from RNA transcripts. A first-round RT-PCR of the TCR CDR3 used the HTBI primer set with the Qiagen OneStep RT-PCR kit. A second multiplex PCR round built the libraries, followed by size selection and purification. Sequencing of the libraries was done on an Illumina HiSeq2000 using paired-end 100 bp reads. Concerning the study's data processing: Raw data were processed with SOAPnuke, discarding reads with adapters, uncalled bases, mean Phred below 15, or no exact constant-primer or identifier match. COPE v1.2.5 was used to merge high-quality paired reads, and clonotypes were defined as unique nucleotide sequences. MiTCR v1.1 was used to align clonotypes to the IMGT TRBV, TRBD and TRBJ reference segments. The analysis was restricted to V-J combinations with a frequency above 0.0001, which together covered approximately 99% of the repertoires. A TCS score was defined as the ratio between F50 (clonal expansion) and ExV (chaos), using BLOSUM62-based TCRdist between CDR3 peptides within each V-J. Welch's t-statistics and random forest reduced 500 to 650 V-J features to roughly 13, which were used in a naive Bayes classifier (R e1071). TCRdb handled the public reads itself, with Q25 trimming in fastp and clone calling in MiXCR, and kept productive beta chains. Duplicate CDR3 protein sequences are folded into a single record with the most common DNA and genes. The V and J calls were determined by TCRdb, not by the authors. The sample table lists more than 500,000 distinct CDR3 sequences, 12% to 15% of them with a count of one. Approximately 15% of the sample belongs to the ten largest clones.

Graves' hyperthyroidism was defined as stable when no progression to ophthalmopathy occurred over 18 months of follow-up. The hyperthyroidism patients were between 18 and 65 years old and newly diagnosed, with a disease duration of less than 2 months. Any patient with an uncontrolled infection, another autoimmune disease, pregnancy or lactation was excluded. Clinical symptoms, serum thyroxine and TRAb, thyroid ultrasound, and orbital computed tomography formed the basis for the diagnoses. Ficoll-Paque density gradient centrifugation was used to isolate PBMCs from 8 to 10 ml of fresh peripheral blood. Total RNA was extracted using Trizol reagent, and RNA quality was assessed on an Agilent 2100 Bioanalyzer. Note on this clonotype: The antigen it recognizes is unknown. A much larger clone sits a single nucleotide away, making a read error possible. Since the CDR3 does not end with the conserved phenylalanine or tryptophan, this likely comes from a read error.

Trimming costs V 0 bases and J 5 bases, and their ends lie 14 bases apart. CDR1 LGHDT and CDR2 YNNKEL were looked up in the germline V gene (reference sequence). Both ends counted, the CDR3 spans 15 residues. Left in the record is the CDR3 DNA by itself, 45 bases read in frame from the first base. The TCR comes from a woman aged 40 to 55 with Graves' hyperthyroidism. The sample consisted of blood. Here the chain combines TRBV3-1 and TRBJ2-7; the D gene lacks a confident call. The CDR3 region has the sequence CASSQDMSWKHEQYL. The nucleotide sequence is TGTGCCAGCAGCCAAGATATGAGTTGGAAACACGAGCAGTACCTC.